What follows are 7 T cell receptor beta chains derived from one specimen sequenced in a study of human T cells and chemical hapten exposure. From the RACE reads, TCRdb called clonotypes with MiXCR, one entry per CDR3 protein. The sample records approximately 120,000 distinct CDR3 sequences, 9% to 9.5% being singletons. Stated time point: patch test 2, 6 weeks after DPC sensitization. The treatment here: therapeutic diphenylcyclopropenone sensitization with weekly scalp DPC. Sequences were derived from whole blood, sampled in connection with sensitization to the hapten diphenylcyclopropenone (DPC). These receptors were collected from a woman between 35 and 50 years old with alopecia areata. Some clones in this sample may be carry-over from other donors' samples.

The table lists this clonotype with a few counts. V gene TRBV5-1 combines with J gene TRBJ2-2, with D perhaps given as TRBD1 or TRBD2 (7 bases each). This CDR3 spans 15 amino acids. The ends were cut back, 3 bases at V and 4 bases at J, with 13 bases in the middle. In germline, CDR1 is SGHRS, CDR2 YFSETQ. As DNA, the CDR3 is TGCGCCAGCAGCTGGGGGGGACAGTTCACCGGGGAGCTGTTTTTT. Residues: CASSWGGQFTGELFF.

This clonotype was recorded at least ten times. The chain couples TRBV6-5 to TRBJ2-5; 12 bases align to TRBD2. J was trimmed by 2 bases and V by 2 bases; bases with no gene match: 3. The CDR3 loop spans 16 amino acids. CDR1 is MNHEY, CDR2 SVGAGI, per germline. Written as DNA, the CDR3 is TGTGCCAGCAGTTACGGGCTAGCGGGGGGGCAAGAGACCCAGTACTTC. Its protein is CASSYGLAGGQETQYF.

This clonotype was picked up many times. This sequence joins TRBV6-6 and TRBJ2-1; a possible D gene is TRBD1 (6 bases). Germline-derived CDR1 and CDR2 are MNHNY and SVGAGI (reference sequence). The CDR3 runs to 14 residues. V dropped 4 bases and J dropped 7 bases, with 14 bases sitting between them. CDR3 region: CASSLYRAVNEQFF. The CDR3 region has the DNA TGTGCCAGCAGTTTGTACAGGGCGGTTAATGAGCAGTTCTTC.

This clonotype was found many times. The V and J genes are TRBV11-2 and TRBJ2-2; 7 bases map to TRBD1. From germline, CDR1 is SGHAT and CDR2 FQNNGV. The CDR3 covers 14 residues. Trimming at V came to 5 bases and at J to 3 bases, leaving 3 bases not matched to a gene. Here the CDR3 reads CASSRQGYTGELFF. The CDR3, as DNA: TGTGCCAGCAGCCGACAGGGTTACACCGGGGAGCTGTTTTTT.

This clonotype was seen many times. The CDR3 loop reads CASSFSVKGTETDTQYF. The CDR3 DNA reads TGTGCCAGCAGCTTCTCAGTAAAGGGGACGGAGACAGATACGCAGTATTTT. The chain joins TRBV7-9 to TRBJ2-3, with D possibly called TRBD1 or TRBD2 (5 bases each). CDR1 is SEHNR, CDR2 FQNEAQ, per germline (reference sequence). The CDR3 length is 17 residues. V was cut by 3 bases and J by 3 bases, with 19 bases left in between. Full variable domain (rest looked up from reference TRBV7-9 and TRBJ2-3): DTGVSQNPRHKITKRGQNVTFRCDPISEHNRLYWYRQTLGQGPEFLTYFQNEAQLEKSRLLSDRFSAERPKGSFSTLEIQRTEQGDSAMYLCASSFSVKGTETDTQYFGPGTRLTVL.

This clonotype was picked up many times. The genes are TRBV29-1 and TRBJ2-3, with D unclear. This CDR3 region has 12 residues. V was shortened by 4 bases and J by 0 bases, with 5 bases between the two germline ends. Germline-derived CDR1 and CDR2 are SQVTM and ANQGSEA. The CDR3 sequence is CSVGTSTDTQYF. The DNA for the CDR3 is TGCAGCGTTGGTACCAGCACAGATACGCAGTATTTT.

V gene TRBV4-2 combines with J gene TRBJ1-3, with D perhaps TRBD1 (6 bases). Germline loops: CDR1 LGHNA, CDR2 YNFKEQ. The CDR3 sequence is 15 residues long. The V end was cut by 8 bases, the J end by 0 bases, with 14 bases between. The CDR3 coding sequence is TGTGCCAGCGGGCAAAAGGACAGCTCTGGAAACACCATATATTTT. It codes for CASGQKDSSGNTIYF.